Following are 14 T cell receptor beta chains from one sample sequenced in a study of T cell responses to AZD1222 COVID-19 vaccine. Here immunoSEQ multiplex PCR was the method, and the copy in TCRdb shows in-frame clones only, minus some. The data show about 150,000 clones, approximately 90% seen once. The sequences come from peripheral blood, collected after recovery from COVID-19. The receptors shown here come from an adult who had recovered from COVID-19.

The chain uses TRBV19 and TRBJ2-7; TRBD1 matches at 10 bases. From germline, CDR1 is LNHDA and CDR2 SQIVND (reference sequence). The CDR3 has 14 residues. V lost 5 bases and J lost 4; bases outside the gene matches: 5. The CDR3 loop reads CASSSLDRGYEQYF. The DNA of the CDR3 is TGTGCCAGTAGTTCCCTGGACAGGGGGTACGAGCAGTACTTC.

J is TRBJ2-2 and V is TRBV2; D not resolved. CDR1 SNHLY and CDR2 FYNNEI come from the germline V gene. The V and J ends lost 6 bases and 6 bases respectively, with 11 bases between them. The CDR3 is 13 amino acids. The CDR3 nucleotides read TGTGCCAGCAGGATTGGAGTGGCCGGGGAGCTGTTTTTT. Protein sequence: CASRIGVAGELFF. Combining the CDR3 with reference TRBV2 and TRBJ2-2 gives the whole variable domain EPEVTQTPSHQVTQMGQEVILRCVPISNHLYFYWYRQILGQKVEFLVSFYNNEISEKSEIFDDQFSVERPDGSNFTLKIRSTKLEDSAMYFCASRIGVAGELFFGEGSRLTVL.

In its sample, this clone was seen once. This sequence joins TRBV7-3 and TRBJ1-1; 7 bases agree with TRBD1. This CDR3 is 16 amino acids long. V lost 5 bases, J lost 4 bases, and 13 bases stayed unmatched. Germline V gene data show CDR1 as SGHTA and CDR2 as FQGTGA. CDR3 DNA sequence: TGTGCCAGCAGCCGGGAGCCAGGGGGAAAGGGCACTGAAGCTTTCTTT. Translating gives CASSREPGGKGTEAFF.

This rearrangement joins TRBV18 to TRBJ1-2; D is ambiguous. The CDR3 covers 14 residues. V dropped 4 bases and J dropped 1 base, with 10 bases sitting between them. Germline assignment: CDR1 KGHSH and CDR2 LQKENI. The CDR3, as DNA: TGTGCCAGCTCACTCGGCCAGATTAACTATGGCTACACCTTC. Translated, it gives CASSLGQINYGYTF.

The rearrangement uses TRBV5-4 and TRBJ2-1, with 8 bases that match TRBD2. CDR3 length: 16 amino acids. Germline V gene sequence: CDR1 SGHNT, CDR2 YYREEE (reference sequence). V shed 5 bases and J 4 bases; nucleotides not matched to a gene: 11. This chain's CDR3 is CASRSDGGALYNEQFF. Here the CDR3 DNA reads TGTGCCAGCAGATCCGACGGGGGGGCTTTATACAATGAGCAGTTCTTC. The entire variable domain, with the rest obtained from reference TRBV5-4 and TRBJ2-1, is as follows: ETGVTQSPTHLIKTRGQQVTLRCSSQSGHNTVSWYQQALGQGPQFIFQYYREEENGRGNFPPRFSGLQFPNYSSELNVNALELDDSALYLCASRSDGGALYNEQFFGPGTRLTVL.

The chain links TRBV7-9 to TRBJ1-5, with 9 nucleotides matching TRBD1. V trimming: 4 bases; J trimming: 3 bases; junction bases outside the gene matches: 4. Germline-derived CDR1 and CDR2 are SEHNR and FQNEAQ (reference sequence). CDR3 length equals 15 residues. The CDR3 reads CASSSTGGNNQPQHF. The CDR3 DNA sequence: TGTGCCAGCAGCTCGACAGGGGGGAACAATCAGCCCCAGCATTTT.

The chain links TRBV29-1 to TRBJ1-1; 7 positions match TRBD1. CDR1 and CDR2 (germline): SQVTM, ANQGSEA. The CDR3 is 12 amino acids. V lost 6 bases, J lost 0 bases, and 1 base stayed unmatched. The chain's CDR3 is CSVGQMNTEAFF. CDR3 in DNA: TGCAGCGTGGGACAGATGAACACTGAAGCTTTCTTT.

The rearrangement joins TRBV11-2 to TRBJ1-2; 7 bases agree with TRBD1. There are 16 residues in the CDR3. V gave up 0 bases and J gave up 3 bases; unmatched junction bases: 7. Germline V lookup: CDR1 SGHAT, CDR2 FQNNGV. The CDR3 loop is CASSLDPRGGYYGYTF. DNA for the CDR3: TGTGCCAGCAGCTTAGACCCCAGGGGGGGGTACTATGGCTACACCTTC.

This clone was seen only once. The chain employs TRBV18 and TRBJ1-2, with 8 nucleotides matching TRBD1. J lost 4 bases, V lost 1 base, and 5 bases had no gene match. The CDR3 totals 15 residues. Germline V lookup: CDR1 KGHSH, CDR2 LQKENI. CDR3 residues: CASSPRDRTIYGYTF. Written as DNA, the CDR3 is TGTGCCAGCTCACCACGGGACAGGACAATCTATGGCTACACCTTC.

The chain couples TRBV28 to TRBJ1-1, with D possibly being TRBD1 (5 bases). V was cut by 5 bases and J by 1 base, with 14 bases left in between. This CDR3 has 15 amino acids. CDR1 MDHEN and CDR2 SYDVKM come from the germline V gene. CDR3 residues: CASSPPGDQNTEAFF. The CDR3 DNA sequence: TGTGCCAGCAGTCCCCCCGGGGACCAGAACACTGAAGCTTTCTTT.

This clone came up once. V is TRBV6-5 and J is TRBJ1-2, with 9 bases identical to TRBD1. CDR3 size: 16 residues. From germline, CDR1 is MNHEY and CDR2 SVGAGI. V dropped 2 bases and J dropped 2; count of bases not matched to a gene: 6. Here the CDR3 reads CASSYPSGTGNYGYTF. The CDR3 DNA reads TGTGCCAGCAGTTACCCATCCGGGACAGGGAACTATGGCTACACCTTC.

V usage is TRBV2 and J usage is TRBJ1-3; D unresolved. V lost 6 bases and J lost 0, with 9 bases in between. CDR1 is SNHLY, CDR2 FYNNEI, per germline. The CDR3 contains 14 residues. For the CDR3, the DNA is TGTGCCAGCAGCGGACCCAGCTCTGGAAACACCATATATTTT. This gives the protein CASSGPSSGNTIYF. Full variable domain (outside the CDR3, taken from reference TRBV2 and TRBJ1-3): EPEVTQTPSHQVTQMGQEVILRCVPISNHLYFYWYRQILGQKVEFLVSFYNNEISEKSEIFDDQFSVERPDGSNFTLKIRSTKLEDSAMYFCASSGPSSGNTIYFGEGSWLTVV.

This chain joins TRBV7-2 and TRBJ2-1; 8 bases align to TRBD1. V shed 5 bases, J shed 6 bases, and the junction held 6 bases outside the gene matches. Germline V CDR1 and CDR2: SGHTA, FQGNSA. The CDR3 covers 14 residues. The CDR3 bases are TGTGCCAGCAGCACCCAGACAGGGGTCAATGAGCAGTTCTTC. Its translation is CASSTQTGVNEQFF.

The chain is built from TRBV3-1 (or the pseudogene TRBV3-2) and TRBJ1-5, with D hard to call. V was trimmed by 0 bases and J by 5 bases, leaving 5 bases between them. CDR1 and CDR2 (germline): LGHDT, YNNKEL (reference sequence). The CDR3 length is 13 residues. The CDR3 reads CASSQERDQPQHF. The CDR3 DNA reads TGTGCCAGCAGCCAAGAGAGGGATCAGCCCCAGCATTTT.